This TCR beta chain originates from a study of CD8 T cells in Susac syndrome. Reverse transcription of roughly 0.5 to 1 ug RNA was carried out with random hexamers. Amplification of the TCR beta CDR3 was carried out by immunoSEQ multiplex PCR, which spanned a total of 54 Vbeta and 13 Jbeta segments. Each CDR3 protein gets one entry after TCRdb re-called the immunoSEQ multiplex PCR reads with MiXCR. Seen here are some 100,000 distinct CDR3 sequences, just under 95% observed once, and the top ten hold 0.085% to 0.095%. Sequencing of TCR beta was carried out in blood CD8+ and CD4+ T cells. The multiple sclerosis controls consisted of treatment-naive patients with relapsing-remitting disease, either stable or active. FACS was used to enrich TEMRA cells, whereas the CD8+ and CD4+ T cells were obtained by negative isolation. In germline, CDR1 is MGHRA, CDR2 YSYEKL. V was trimmed by 4 bases and J by 6 bases, leaving 18 bases between them. This CDR3 has 16 residues.

The TCR comes from a human donor with multiple sclerosis. The specimen was CD4+ T cells from PBMCs. The gene calls are TRBV4-1 and TRBJ2-2; maybe TRBD1 (6 bases). CDR3 protein: CASSRPRVGAPGELFF. Here the CDR3 DNA reads TGCGCCAGCAGCCGGCCCAGGGTGGGGGCCCCCGGGGAGCTGTTTTTT.